The 30 T cell receptor beta chains in this list originate from one sample, sequenced in a study of Ad26.COV2.S vaccination and SARS-CoV-2 variants. This table comes from immunoSEQ multiplex PCR, and its TCRdb copy is limited to in-frame clones, with some not included. The sample lists around 94,000 clones; 80% were seen once. Sample: peripheral blood, taken after recovery from COVID-19. The receptor set was obtained from a human donor who had recovered from COVID-19.

This chain uses TRBV2 with TRBJ1-2; no clear D gene. Trimming stripped 3 bases from V and 4 bases from J, with 9 bases between. Germline lookup yields CDR1 SNHLY and CDR2 FYNNEI. This CDR3 is built from 13 residues. The CDR3 here is CASSENGPYGYTF. The CDR3 coding sequence is TGTGCCAGCAGTGAGAATGGTCCCTATGGCTACACCTTC.

The count of this clone is one. The CDR3 is CASSEAGRTFTDTQYF. The CDR3 nucleotides are TGTGCCAGCAGTGAAGCCGGGAGAACCTTCACAGATACGCAGTATTTT. This rearrangement joins TRBV2 to TRBJ2-3; possibly TRBD2 for D (6 bases). Trimming stripped 0 bases from V and 2 bases from J, with 12 bases between. This CDR3 is 16 amino acids long. Germline V lookup: CDR1 SNHLY, CDR2 FYNNEI. Complete variable domain (other parts from reference TRBV2 and TRBJ2-3): EPEVTQTPSHQVTQMGQEVILRCVPISNHLYFYWYRQILGQKVEFLVSFYNNEISEKSEIFDDQFSVERPDGSNFTLKIRSTKLEDSAMYFCASSEAGRTFTDTQYFGPGTRLTVL.

The rearrangement links TRBV25-1 to TRBJ1-2, with 7 bases matching TRBD1. Per germline, CDR1 MGHDK and CDR2 SYGVNS. CDR3 length: 14 residues. Germline trimming cut 4 bases from V and 6 bases from J; bases unmatched to any gene: 8. The CDR3 DNA reads as TGTGCCAGCAGTGCTCCAGGGGGGGCGCATGGCTACACCTTC. As protein: CASSAPGGAHGYTF.

A remark on this clone: Additional DNA sequences in this sample encode the identical CDR3. CDR3 sequence (DNA): TGTGCCAGCAGTCCCGGGCCCTTGGGAAGAAACACCATATATTTT. Its translation is CASSPGPLGRNTIYF. The chain is built from TRBV27 and TRBJ1-3; D is unresolved. CDR1 is MNHEY and CDR2 is SMNVEV in the germline V gene (reference sequence). V lost 5 bases to trimming and J lost 5 bases, with 16 bases between them. The CDR3 is 15 residues long.

The chain joins TRBV28 to TRBJ1-1; weak D call: TRBD1 (5 bases). V lost 3 bases and J 3 bases, leaving 14 bases between the germline ends. CDR3 length: 15 amino acids. Germline CDR1 is MDHEN and CDR2 is SYDVKM. The CDR3 DNA sequence: TGTGCCAGCAGTTTTAGGAGGGGAGCGTACACTGAAGCTTTCTTT. Translated, it gives CASSFRRGAYTEAFF.

The J gene is TRBJ1-1, the V gene TRBV10-1; D gene ambiguous. V lost 3 bases and J 4 bases, leaving 12 bases between the germline ends. The germline gives CDR1 WNHNN, CDR2 SYGVQD (reference sequence). The CDR3 is 14 amino acids. The CDR3 DNA reads as TGCGCCAGCAGTGACCCGCGTCTGAGCACTGAAGCTTTCTTT. Protein product: CASSDPRLSTEAFF.

This clone was detected once. The J gene is TRBJ2-2, the V gene TRBV18; 10 bases agree with TRBD1. Per germline, CDR1 KGHSH and CDR2 LQKENI. This CDR3 has 16 residues. V gave up 3 bases and J gave up 5 bases; unmatched junction bases: 6. CDR3 nucleotide sequence: TGTGCCAGCTCACCGTCCGGGACAGGGGTTACCGGGGAGCTGTTTTTT. Its protein product is CASSPSGTGVTGELFF.

The chain is built from TRBV5-1 and TRBJ1-1; unclear D gene. V shed 4 bases and J shed 1 base, with 14 bases lying between them. This CDR3 is built from 15 residues. Germline CDR1 SGHRS, CDR2 YFSETQ. The CDR3 reads CASSLDGVWNTEAFF. CDR3 DNA sequence: TGCGCCAGCAGCCTGGACGGGGTTTGGAACACTGAAGCTTTCTTT. The variable domain in full, completed from reference TRBV5-1 and TRBJ1-1, reads KAGVTQTPRYLIKTRGQQVTLSCSPISGHRSVSWYQQTPGQGLQFLFEYFSETQRNKGNFPGRFSGRQFSNSRSEMNVSTLELGDSALYLCASSLDGVWNTEAFFGQGTRLTVV.

J is TRBJ1-2 and V is TRBV6-5; TRBD1 agrees at 7 bases. Germline-derived CDR1 and CDR2 are MNHEY and SVGAGI. The CDR3 is 14 residues long. V trimming: 6 bases; J trimming: 4 bases; junction bases outside the gene matches: 8. The CDR3 spells CASRDGQAPYGYTF. CDR3 DNA sequence: TGTGCCAGCAGGGATGGACAGGCACCCTATGGCTACACCTTC.

This clone was seen a handful of times. The V gene is TRBV7-2, the J gene TRBJ1-1; a possible D gene is TRBD1 (5 bases). Germline CDR1 is SGHTA and CDR2 is FQGNSA. V was cut by 4 bases and J by 5 bases, with 14 bases left in between. This CDR3 is 14 amino acids long. The CDR3 loop reads CASSSGHTGTEAFF. The CDR3, as DNA: TGTGCCAGCAGCTCTGGACACACGGGGACTGAAGCTTTCTTT.

This chain connects TRBV3-1 (or the pseudogene TRBV3-2) to TRBJ1-6; D is perhaps TRBD1 (5 bases). V lost 0 bases and J lost 10, with 13 bases in between. The germline V gene has CDR1 LGHDT and CDR2 YNNKEL (reference sequence). The CDR3 has 15 residues. DNA for the CDR3: TGTGCCAGCAGCCAAGATACAGGTTTTTACTCACCCCTCCACTTT. This encodes CASSQDTGFYSPLHF.

In its sample, this clone was seen a few times. The genes are TRBV28 and TRBJ2-7; D gene uncertain. The CDR3 totals 13 residues. V was trimmed by 3 bases and J by 2 bases, leaving 8 bases between them. CDR1 is MDHEN and CDR2 is SYDVKM in the germline V gene. The CDR3 DNA follows: TGTGCCAGCAGTTTGTCATTACCCTACGAGCAGTACTTC. It is translated as CASSLSLPYEQYF.

CDR3 region: CASSLVPPGQGRDTEAFF. CDR3 DNA: TGCGCCAGCAGCTTGGTTCCTCCGGGACAGGGGCGGGACACTGAAGCTTTCTTT. The chain links TRBV5-1 to TRBJ1-1; 10 bases match TRBD1. This CDR3 comprises 18 residues. CDR1 is SGHRS, CDR2 YFSETQ, per germline. The junction had 11 bases not matched to a gene; V was cut back by 0 bases and J by 3 bases.

The V call is TRBV5-6, the J call TRBJ2-2; no definite D call. Trimming removed 2 bases from V and 1 base from J, with 12 bases in between. Germline assignment: CDR1 SGHDT and CDR2 YYEEEE. There are 16 residues in the CDR3. The CDR3 region has the DNA TGTGCCAGCAGCTTTATATGGGATCTGAACACCGGGGAGCTGTTTTTT. This codes for CASSFIWDLNTGELFF.

The chain employs TRBV9 and TRBJ1-1; no clear D. The CDR3 covers 13 residues. From germline, CDR1 is SGDLS and CDR2 YYNGEE. Trimming took off 0 bases at V and 4 bases at J, with 7 bases between the two ends. CDR3 in amino acids: CASSVGHGTEAFF. The DNA of the CDR3 is TGTGCCAGCAGCGTAGGCCACGGCACTGAAGCTTTCTTT.

J is TRBJ1-5 and V is TRBV7-6; 11 bases fit TRBD1. Germline V gives CDR1 SGHVS, CDR2 FNYEAQ. J gave up 6 bases and V 0 bases, and 7 bases lay outside the gene matches. The CDR3 has 17 residues. Here the CDR3 DNA reads TGTGCCAGCAGCTTAGCGGGGGGCGGACAGGGGGCTCAGCCCCAGCATTTT. The encoded protein is CASSLAGGGQGAQPQHF.

The chain has TRBV4-1 and TRBJ2-2, with 7 bases identical to TRBD2. Per germline, CDR1 MGHRA and CDR2 YSYEKL. The ends lost 1 base at V and 6 bases at J; junction bases unmatched: 8. This CDR3 comprises 16 residues. The CDR3 protein is CASSQVWTGGAGELFF. CDR3 DNA: TGCGCCAGCAGCCAAGTCTGGACTGGGGGGGCCGGGGAGCTGTTTTTT.

With regard to this clone: The junction shows a germline mismatch at one end, possibly a read error. The CDR3 sequence is CASSLERTSGENF. In DNA, the CDR3 is TGTGCCAGCAGCTTGGAACGGACTAGCGGGGAGAACTTC. The J gene is TRBJ2-7, the V gene TRBV5-4, with TRBD2 identical over 12 bases. CDR1 is SGHNT and CDR2 is YYREEE in the germline V gene (reference sequence). CDR3 length: 13 residues.

This sequence joins TRBV5-1 and TRBJ2-6; TRBD1 is a possible D gene (5 bases). The CDR3 runs to 17 residues. Between the trimmed V and J ends, which lost 0 bases and 0 bases, there was a span of 10 bases. Germline CDR1 and CDR2: SGHRS and YFSETQ. CDR3 DNA sequence: TGCGCCAGCAGCTTGGGAAACAGGCTCTCTGGGGCCAACGTCCTGACTTTC. Its protein is CASSLGNRLSGANVLTF. The full variable domain, rest sourced from reference TRBV5-1 and TRBJ2-6, is KAGVTQTPRYLIKTRGQQVTLSCSPISGHRSVSWYQQTPGQGLQFLFEYFSETQRNKGNFPGRFSGRQFSNSRSEMNVSTLELGDSALYLCASSLGNRLSGANVLTFGAGSRLTVL.

The V and J genes are TRBV28 and TRBJ2-7; D remains ambiguous. CDR3 length: 14 amino acids. Germline V gene lookup returns CDR1 MDHEN and CDR2 SYDVKM. V dropped 6 bases and J dropped 1 base, with 13 bases sitting between them. The chain's CDR3 is CASSQPTDSYEQYF. DNA of the CDR3: TGTGCCAGCAGCCAACCCACAGATTCCTACGAGCAGTACTTC.

This clone occurred a few times. The chain is built from TRBV2 and TRBJ2-3; D gene ambiguous. Germline V gene data show CDR1 as SNHLY and CDR2 as FYNNEI. Trimming took 4 bases from V and 5 from J, leaving 4 bases between them. CDR3 length equals 11 residues. CDR3 nucleotide sequence: TGTGCCAGCAGTGTAGTAGATACGCAGTATTTT. It is translated as CASSVVDTQYF.

There are a few counts of this clone. The rearrangement joins TRBV7-9 to TRBJ1-1; D perhaps matches TRBD1 (5 bases). The V and J ends lost 6 bases and 4 bases respectively, with 12 bases between them. Per the germline V gene, CDR1 is SEHNR and CDR2 is FQNEAQ (reference sequence). This CDR3 is built from 13 residues. CDR3 sequence (DNA): TGTGCCAGCAGGACTCAGGGTAGCACTGAAGCTTTCTTT. Its protein product is CASRTQGSTEAFF.

The J gene is TRBJ1-1, the V gene TRBV30; a weak D match, TRBD1 (5 bases). Per germline, CDR1 GTSNPN and CDR2 SVGIG (reference sequence). V was pared by 2 bases and J by 0 bases, with 13 bases between. CDR3 size: 15 residues. CDR3 loop: CAWSRGRTMNTEAFF. The CDR3 DNA is TGTGCCTGGAGTAGGGGACGGACCATGAACACTGAAGCTTTCTTT.

The chain employs TRBV5-1 and TRBJ1-4; the D is unclear. There are 14 residues in the CDR3. Germline CDR1 is SGHRS and CDR2 is YFSETQ. V was trimmed by 0 bases and J by 7 bases, leaving 10 bases between them. CDR3 bases: TGCGCCAGCAGCTTGGGGCAGCAAGGTGAAAAACTGTTTTTT. Its protein product is CASSLGQQGEKLFF.

The chain recombines TRBV7-2 with TRBJ1-6; a weak D match, TRBD1 (5 bases). Germline V lookup: CDR1 SGHTA, CDR2 FQGNSA. V was clipped by 5 bases and J by 14 bases, with 13 bases between them. This CDR3 region has 12 residues. CDR3 DNA sequence: TGTGCCAGCAGCCGGACATCTGATACCCTCCACTTT. Encoded protein: CASSRTSDTLHF.

The chain uses TRBV2 and TRBJ2-5; maybe TRBD1 (5 bases). Germline CDR1 and CDR2: SNHLY and FYNNEI. This CDR3 has 12 amino acids. Trimming removed 2 bases from V and 5 bases from J, with 6 bases in between. CDR3 in DNA: TGTGCCAGCAGTGAACAGGGTGAGACCCAGTACTTC. This codes for CASSEQGETQYF.

The gene calls are TRBV7-3 and TRBJ1-1; no reliable D call. The CDR3 loop spans 17 amino acids. Germline V CDR1 and CDR2: SGHTA, FQGTGA. With 0 bases removed from V and 0 bases from J, the gap between germline ends came to 14 bases. For the CDR3, the DNA is TGTGCCAGCAGCTTAACTGGTGTGGGTCGGATGAACACTGAAGCTTTCTTT. Translation: CASSLTGVGRMNTEAFF.

The CDR3 DNA reads as TGTGCCAGCAGCTTAGAGGGTTTAGCGGACAAAAACATTCAGTACTTC. It codes for CASSLEGLADKNIQYF. The chain joins TRBV7-9 to TRBJ2-4; the D gene is possibly TRBD2 (6 bases). Germline V lookup: CDR1 SEHNR, CDR2 FQNEAQ (reference sequence). Trimming removed 1 base from V and 3 bases from J, with 13 bases in between. This CDR3 region has 16 residues.

The chain is built from TRBV19 and TRBJ1-5; 8 nucleotides agree with TRBD1. Germline CDR1 is LNHDA and CDR2 is SQIVND (reference sequence). The CDR3 sequence is 14 residues long. The J segment lost 2 bases and the V segment lost 3 bases, leaving 0 bases of the junction unmatched. Here the CDR3 reads CASSMTGGNQPQHF. As DNA, the CDR3 is TGTGCCAGTAGTATGACAGGGGGCAATCAGCCCCAGCATTTT.

This chain joins TRBV28 and TRBJ1-1; D not certain. The germline gives CDR1 MDHEN, CDR2 SYDVKM. The V end was cut by 8 bases, the J end by 1 base, with 11 bases between. The length of the CDR3 is 13 residues. Written as DNA, the CDR3 is TGTGCCAGCCTGTCCGGGCAGAACACTGAAGCTTTCTTT. It translates to CASLSGQNTEAFF. The full variable domain, rest sourced from reference TRBV28 and TRBJ1-1, is DVKVTQSSRYLVKRTGEKVFLECVQDMDHENMFWYRQDPGLGLRLIYFSYDVKMKEKGDIPEGYSVSREKKERFSLILESASTNQTSMYLCASLSGQNTEAFFGQGTRLTVV.